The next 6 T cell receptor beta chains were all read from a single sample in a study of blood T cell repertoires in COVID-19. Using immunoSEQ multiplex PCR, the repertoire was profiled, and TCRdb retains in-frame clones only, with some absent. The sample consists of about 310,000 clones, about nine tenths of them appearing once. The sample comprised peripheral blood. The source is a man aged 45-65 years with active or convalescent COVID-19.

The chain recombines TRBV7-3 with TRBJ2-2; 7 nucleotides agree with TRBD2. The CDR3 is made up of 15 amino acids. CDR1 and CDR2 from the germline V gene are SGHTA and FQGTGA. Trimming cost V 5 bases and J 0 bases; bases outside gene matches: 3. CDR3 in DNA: TGTGCCAGCAGCCCCAGCGGGGCGAACACCGGGGAGCTGTTTTTT. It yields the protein CASSPSGANTGELFF.

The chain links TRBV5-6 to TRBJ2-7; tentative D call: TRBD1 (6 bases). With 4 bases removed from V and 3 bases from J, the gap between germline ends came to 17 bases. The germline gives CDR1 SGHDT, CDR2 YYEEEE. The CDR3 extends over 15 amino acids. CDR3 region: CASSVWLQGNYEQYF. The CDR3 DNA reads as TGTGCCAGCAGCGTATGGTTACAGGGAAACTACGAGCAGTACTTC. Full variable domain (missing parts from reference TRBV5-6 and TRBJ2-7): DAGVTQSPTHLIKTRGQQVTLRCSPKSGHDTVSWYQQALGQGPQFIFQYYEEEERQRGNFPDRFSGHQFPNYSSELNVNALLLGDSALYLCASSVWLQGNYEQYFGPGTRLTVT.

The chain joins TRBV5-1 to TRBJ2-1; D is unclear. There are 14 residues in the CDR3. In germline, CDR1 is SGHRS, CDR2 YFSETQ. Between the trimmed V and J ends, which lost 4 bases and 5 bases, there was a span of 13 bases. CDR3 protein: CASSLQTGNNEQFF. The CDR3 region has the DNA TGCGCCAGCAGCCTCCAGACTGGAAACAATGAGCAGTTCTTC.

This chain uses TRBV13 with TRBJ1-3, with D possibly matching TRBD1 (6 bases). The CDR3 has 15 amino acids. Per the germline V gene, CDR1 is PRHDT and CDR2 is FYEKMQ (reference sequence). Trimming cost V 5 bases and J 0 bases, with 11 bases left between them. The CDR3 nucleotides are TGTGCCAGCAGCCCCTTGGACAGCTCTGGAAACACCATATATTTT. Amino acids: CASSPLDSSGNTIYF.

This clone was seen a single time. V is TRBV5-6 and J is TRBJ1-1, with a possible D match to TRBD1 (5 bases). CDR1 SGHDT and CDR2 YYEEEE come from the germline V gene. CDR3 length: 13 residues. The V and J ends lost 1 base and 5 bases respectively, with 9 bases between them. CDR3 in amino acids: CASSLSGGTEAFF. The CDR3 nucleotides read TGTGCCAGCAGCTTGTCGGGGGGGACTGAAGCTTTCTTT.

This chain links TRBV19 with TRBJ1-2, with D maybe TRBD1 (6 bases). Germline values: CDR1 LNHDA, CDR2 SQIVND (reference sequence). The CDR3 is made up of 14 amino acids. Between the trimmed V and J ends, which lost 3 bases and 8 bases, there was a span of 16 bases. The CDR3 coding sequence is TGTGCCAGTAGTATCCGGACAGCGAAAAGAGGCTACACCTTC. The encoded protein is CASSIRTAKRGYTF.